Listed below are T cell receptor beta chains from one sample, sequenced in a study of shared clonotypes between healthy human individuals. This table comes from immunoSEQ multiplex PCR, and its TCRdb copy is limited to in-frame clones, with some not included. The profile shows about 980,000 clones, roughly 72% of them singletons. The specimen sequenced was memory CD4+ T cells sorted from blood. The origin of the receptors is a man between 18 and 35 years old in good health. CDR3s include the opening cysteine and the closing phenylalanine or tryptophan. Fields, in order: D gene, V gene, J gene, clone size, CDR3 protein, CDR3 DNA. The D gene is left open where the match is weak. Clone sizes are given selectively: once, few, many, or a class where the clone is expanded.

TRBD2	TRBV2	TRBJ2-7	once	CASSGGTSSGEQYF	TGTGCCAGCAGTGGAGGGACTAGCTCGGGCGAGCAGTACTTC
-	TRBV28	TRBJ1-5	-	CASSKPRLGGQPQHF	TGTGCCAGCAGCAAACCCCGACTTGGGGGCCAGCCCCAGCATTTT
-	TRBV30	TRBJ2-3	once	CAWRESGDTQYF	TGTGCCTGGAGGGAAAGCGGGGATACGCAGTATTTT
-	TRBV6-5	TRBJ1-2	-	CASSYSRGMNYGYTF	TGTGCCAGCAGTTACTCCAGGGGAATGAACTATGGCTACACCTTC
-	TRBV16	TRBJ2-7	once	CASSQSRQGYEQYF	TGTGCCAGCAGCCAATCTCGGCAAGGCTACGAGCAGTACTTC
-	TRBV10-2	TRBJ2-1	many	CASTRVNNEQFF	TGCGCCAGCACTCGGGTCAACAATGAGCAGTTCTTC
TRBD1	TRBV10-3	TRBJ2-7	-	CAIKTGEVDEQYF	TGTGCCATTAAGACAGGGGAGGTCGACGAGCAGTACTTC
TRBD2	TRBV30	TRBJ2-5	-	CAWFGGSKTQYF	TGTGCCTGGTTTGGCGGGAGCAAGACCCAGTACTTC
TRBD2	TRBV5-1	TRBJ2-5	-	CASDAGGPQETQYF	TGCGCCAGCGATGCGGGAGGGCCGCAAGAGACCCAGTACTTC
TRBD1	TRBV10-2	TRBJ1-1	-	CATTGQGLNTEAFF	TGCGCCACCACGGGACAGGGCCTGAACACTGAAGCTTTCTTT
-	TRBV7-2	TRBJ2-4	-	CASSLDLGAKNIQYF	TGTGCCAGCAGCTTAGACCTAGGAGCCAAAAACATTCAGTACTTC
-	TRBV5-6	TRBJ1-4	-	CASLLPQWGREKLFF	TGTGCCAGCTTATTGCCCCAGTGGGGGCGAGAAAAACTGTTTTTT